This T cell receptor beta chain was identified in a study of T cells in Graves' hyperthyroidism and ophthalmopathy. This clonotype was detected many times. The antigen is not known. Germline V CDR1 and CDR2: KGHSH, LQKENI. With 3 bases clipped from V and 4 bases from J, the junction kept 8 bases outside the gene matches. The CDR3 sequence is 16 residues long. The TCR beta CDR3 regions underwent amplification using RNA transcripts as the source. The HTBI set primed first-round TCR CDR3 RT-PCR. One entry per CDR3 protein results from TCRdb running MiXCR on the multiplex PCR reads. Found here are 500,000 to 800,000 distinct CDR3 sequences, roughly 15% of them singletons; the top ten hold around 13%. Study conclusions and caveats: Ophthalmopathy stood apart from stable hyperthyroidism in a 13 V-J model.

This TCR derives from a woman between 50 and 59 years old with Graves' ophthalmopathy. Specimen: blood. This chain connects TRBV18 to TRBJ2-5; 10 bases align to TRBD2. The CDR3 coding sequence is TGTGCCAGCTCACCCGAGTCTAGCGGGAGTTTAGAGACCCAGTACTTC. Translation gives CASSPESSGSLETQYF.